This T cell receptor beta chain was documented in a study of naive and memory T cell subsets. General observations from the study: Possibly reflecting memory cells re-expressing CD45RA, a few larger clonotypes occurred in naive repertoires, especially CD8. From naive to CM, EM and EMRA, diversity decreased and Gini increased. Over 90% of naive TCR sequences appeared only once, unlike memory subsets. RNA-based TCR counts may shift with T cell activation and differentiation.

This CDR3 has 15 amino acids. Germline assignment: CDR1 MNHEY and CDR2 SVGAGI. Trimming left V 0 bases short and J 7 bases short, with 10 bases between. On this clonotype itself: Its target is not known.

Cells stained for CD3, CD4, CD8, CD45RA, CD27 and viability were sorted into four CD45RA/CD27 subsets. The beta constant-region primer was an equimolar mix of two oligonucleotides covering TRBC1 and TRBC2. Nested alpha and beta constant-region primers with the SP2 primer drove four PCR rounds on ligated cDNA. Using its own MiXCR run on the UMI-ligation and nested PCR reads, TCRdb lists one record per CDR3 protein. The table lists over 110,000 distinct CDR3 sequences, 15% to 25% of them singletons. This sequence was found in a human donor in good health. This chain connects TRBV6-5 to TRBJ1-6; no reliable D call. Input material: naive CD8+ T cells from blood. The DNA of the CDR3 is TGTGCCAGCAGTTACTCGGACGGGGAGAATTCACCCCTCCACTTT. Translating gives CASSYSDGENSPLHF.